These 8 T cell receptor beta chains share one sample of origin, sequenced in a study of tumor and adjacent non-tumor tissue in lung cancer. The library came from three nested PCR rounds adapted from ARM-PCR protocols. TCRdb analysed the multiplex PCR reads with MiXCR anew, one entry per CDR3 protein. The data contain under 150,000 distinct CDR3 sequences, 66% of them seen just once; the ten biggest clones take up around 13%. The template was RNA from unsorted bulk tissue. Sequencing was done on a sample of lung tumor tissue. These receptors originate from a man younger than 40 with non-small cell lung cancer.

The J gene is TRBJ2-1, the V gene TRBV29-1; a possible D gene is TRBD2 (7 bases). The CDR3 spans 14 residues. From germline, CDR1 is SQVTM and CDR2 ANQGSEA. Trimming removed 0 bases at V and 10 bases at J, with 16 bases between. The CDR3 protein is CSVEEGRGRDEQFF. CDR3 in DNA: TGCAGCGTTGAAGAGGGGAGGGGGAGGGACGAGCAGTTCTTC.

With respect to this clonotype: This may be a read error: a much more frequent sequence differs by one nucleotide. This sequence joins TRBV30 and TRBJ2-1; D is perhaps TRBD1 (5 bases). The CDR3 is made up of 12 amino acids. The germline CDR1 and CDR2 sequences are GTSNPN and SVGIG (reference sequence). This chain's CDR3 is CAWSKQDNVQFF. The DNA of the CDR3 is TGTGCCTGGAGTAAACAGGACAATGTGCAGTTCTTC.

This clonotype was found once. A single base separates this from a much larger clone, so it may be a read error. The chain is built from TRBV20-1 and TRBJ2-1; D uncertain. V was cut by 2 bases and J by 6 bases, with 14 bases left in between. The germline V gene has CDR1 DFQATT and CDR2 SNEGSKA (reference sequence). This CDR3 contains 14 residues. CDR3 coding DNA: TGCAGTGCTAGACTTAGTCCCGCGGCCAATGAGCAGTTCTTC. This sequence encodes CSARLSPAANEQFF.

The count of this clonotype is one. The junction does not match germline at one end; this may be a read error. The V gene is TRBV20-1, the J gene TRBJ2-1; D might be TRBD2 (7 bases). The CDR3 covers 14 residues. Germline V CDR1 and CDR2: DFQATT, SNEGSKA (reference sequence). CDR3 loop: CSVRQPGGYNEQLF. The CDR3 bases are TGCAGTGTTAGACAACCGGGGGGCTACAATGAGCAGCTGTTC.

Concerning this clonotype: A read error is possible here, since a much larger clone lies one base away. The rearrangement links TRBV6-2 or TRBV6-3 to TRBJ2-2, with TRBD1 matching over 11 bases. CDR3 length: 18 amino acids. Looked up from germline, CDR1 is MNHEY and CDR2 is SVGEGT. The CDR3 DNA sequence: TGTGCCAGCACCCCGGACAGGGGGCTTACCGCGAACATCGGGGAGCTGTTTTTT. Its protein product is CASTPDRGLTANIGELFF.

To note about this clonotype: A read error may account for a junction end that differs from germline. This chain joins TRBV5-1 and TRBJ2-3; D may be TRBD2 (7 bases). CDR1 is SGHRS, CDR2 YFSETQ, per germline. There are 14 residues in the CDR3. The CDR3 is CSSSQQRGGDTQYF. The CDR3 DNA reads TGCTCCAGCAGCCAACAGAGGGGGGGGGATACGCAGTATTTT.

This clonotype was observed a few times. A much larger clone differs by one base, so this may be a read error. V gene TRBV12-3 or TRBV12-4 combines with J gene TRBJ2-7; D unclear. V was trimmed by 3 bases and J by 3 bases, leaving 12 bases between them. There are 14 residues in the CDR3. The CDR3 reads CASSFGSWNYEQYF. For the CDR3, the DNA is TGTGCCAGCAGTTTTGGGTCGTGGAACTACGAGCAGTACTTC.

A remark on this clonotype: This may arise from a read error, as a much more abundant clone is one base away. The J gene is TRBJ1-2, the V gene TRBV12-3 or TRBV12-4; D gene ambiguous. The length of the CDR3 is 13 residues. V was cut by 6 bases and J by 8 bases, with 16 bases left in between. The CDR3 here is CASRDRQRAGYTF. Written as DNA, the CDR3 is TGTGCCAGCAGGGACCGCCAAAGGGCCGGCTACACCTTC.